The T cell receptor (beta chain) described here comes from a study of T cells in Graves' hyperthyroidism and ophthalmopathy. Concerning this clonotype itself: What it binds is unknown.

CDR1 is LNHDA and CDR2 is SQIVND in the germline V gene (reference sequence). Trimming took off 1 base at V and 6 bases at J, with 15 bases between the two ends. The CDR3 has 16 residues. Amplification of TCR beta CDR3 regions was performed using RNA transcripts as template. RT-PCR in the first round (using the HTBI primer set) targeted the TCR CDR3. From the multiplex PCR reads, TCRdb called clonotypes with MiXCR, one entry per CDR3 protein. Here the sample spans roughly 400,000 distinct CDR3 sequences, 11% to 15% being singletons. Exclusion criteria comprised uncontrolled infection, other autoimmune disease, pregnancy or lactation. The diagnostic basis comprised clinical symptoms, serum thyroxine and TRAb, thyroid ultrasound and orbital computed tomography. Points from the study as a whole: A 13 V-J model separated ophthalmopathy from stable hyperthyroidism. Blood also carried most thyroid clonotypes expanded above 0.001.

This clonotype was sampled from a man aged 45-60 years with Graves' ophthalmopathy. The sequencing input was blood. This chain joins TRBV19 and TRBJ2-2; TRBD1 or TRBD2 may be the D gene (5 bases each). The CDR3 region is CASSIGARERPGELFF. CDR3 coding DNA: TGTGCCAGTAGTATAGGTGCCAGGGAGAGGCCCGGGGAGCTGTTTTTT.